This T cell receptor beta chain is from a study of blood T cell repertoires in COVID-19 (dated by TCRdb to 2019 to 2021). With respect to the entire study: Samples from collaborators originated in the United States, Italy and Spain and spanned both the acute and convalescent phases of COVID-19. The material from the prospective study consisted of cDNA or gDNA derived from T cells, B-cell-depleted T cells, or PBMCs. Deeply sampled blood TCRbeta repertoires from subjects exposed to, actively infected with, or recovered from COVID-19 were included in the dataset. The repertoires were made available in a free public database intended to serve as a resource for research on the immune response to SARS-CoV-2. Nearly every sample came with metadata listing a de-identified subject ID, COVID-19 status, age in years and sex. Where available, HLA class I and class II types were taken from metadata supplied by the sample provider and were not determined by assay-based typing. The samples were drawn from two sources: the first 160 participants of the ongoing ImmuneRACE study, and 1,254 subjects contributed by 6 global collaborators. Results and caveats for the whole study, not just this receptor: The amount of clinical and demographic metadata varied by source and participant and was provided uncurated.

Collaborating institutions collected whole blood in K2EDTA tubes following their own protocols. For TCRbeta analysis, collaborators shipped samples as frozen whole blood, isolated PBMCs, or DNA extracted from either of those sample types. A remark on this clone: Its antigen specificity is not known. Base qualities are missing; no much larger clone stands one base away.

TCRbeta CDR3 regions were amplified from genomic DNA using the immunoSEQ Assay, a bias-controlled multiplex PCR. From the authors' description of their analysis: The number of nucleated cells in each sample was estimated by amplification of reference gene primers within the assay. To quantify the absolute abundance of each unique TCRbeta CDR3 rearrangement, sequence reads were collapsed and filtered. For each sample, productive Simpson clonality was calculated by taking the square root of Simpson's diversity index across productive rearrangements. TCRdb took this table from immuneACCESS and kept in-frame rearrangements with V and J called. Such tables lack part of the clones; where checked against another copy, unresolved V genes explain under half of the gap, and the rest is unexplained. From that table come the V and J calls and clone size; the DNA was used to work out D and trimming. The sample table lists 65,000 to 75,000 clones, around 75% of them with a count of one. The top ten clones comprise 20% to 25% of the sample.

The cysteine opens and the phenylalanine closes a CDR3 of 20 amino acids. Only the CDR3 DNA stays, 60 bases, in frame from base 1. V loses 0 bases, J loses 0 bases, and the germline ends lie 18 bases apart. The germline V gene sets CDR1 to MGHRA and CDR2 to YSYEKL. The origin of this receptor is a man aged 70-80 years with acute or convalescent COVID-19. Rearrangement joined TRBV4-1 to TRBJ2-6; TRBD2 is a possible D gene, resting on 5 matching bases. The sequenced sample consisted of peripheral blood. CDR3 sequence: CASSQEDLGSHLSGANVLTF. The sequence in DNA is TGCGCCAGCAGCCAAGAGGACCTGGGGAGCCACCTCTCTGGGGCCAACGTCCTGACTTTC.